This T cell receptor (beta chain) was sequenced during a study of beta chain features in type 1 diabetes. Regarding the study as a whole: People with Type 1 diabetes carried modestly yet significantly shorter TCRB CDR3s in all four CD4+ subsets.

On this clone itself: Its antigen is unknown.

Expressed TCRB transcripts were sequenced after all isolated RNA was converted to cDNA. Produced via immunoSEQ multiplex PCR; TCRdb's table is partial and in-frame only. Of about 280,000 clones detected, about 15% appear once; the ten largest clones hold less than 0.02%. This receptor was taken from a man aged 18 to 30 with type 1 diabetes. Sequencing was performed on naive CD4+ T cells from blood.

Here the CDR3 reads CASSLGRGGDYNEQFF. The DNA of the CDR3 is TGTGCCAGCAGCTTGGGGCGCGGGGGCGACTACAATGAGCAGTTCTTC. The J gene is TRBJ2-1, the V gene TRBV5-4, with D perhaps matching TRBD2 (7 bases). Per the germline V gene, CDR1 is SGHNT and CDR2 is YYREEE (reference sequence). The CDR3 has 16 residues. V lost 0 bases, J lost 3 bases, and 13 bases lay in between.